The 30 T cell receptor beta chains below all came from one sample that was sequenced in a study of vaccination and CD4 T cells after COVID-19. Treatment meaning: approximately nine-day PBMC culture with coronavirus spike peptide pools or control peptides (ViraFEST assay). The Oncomine TCR Beta short-read assay sequenced DNA from cultured CD4+ T cells. TCRdb processed the PCR reads anew with MiXCR; each CDR3 protein has one entry. The profile shows over 5,000 distinct CDR3 sequences, about 40% of them singletons. Antigens for these TCRs are unknown. Material: CD4+ T cells from blood, cultured in vitro. Every receptor here comes from a human donor who had recovered from COVID-19.

The chain links TRBV11-2 to TRBJ2-7; 9 bases match TRBD2. The length of the CDR3 is 15 residues. CDR1 is SGHAT, CDR2 FQNNGV, per germline. The trim removed 5 bases at V and 7 bases at J, leaving 12 bases unmatched. The CDR3 DNA is TGTGCCAGCAGCGCCCGCGGGGGGGCGTATGGTGAGCAGTACTTC. It yields the protein CASSARGGAYGEQYF.

In its sample, this clonotype is medium-sized. The chain links TRBV28 to TRBJ1-2; D gene uncertain. The CDR3 length is 11 residues. V was pared by 3 bases and J by 8 bases, with 7 bases between. CDR1 and CDR2 from the germline V gene are MDHEN and SYDVKM. CDR3 nucleotides: TGTGCCAGCAGTTTCTCACAGGGCTACACCTTC. This gives the protein CASSFSQGYTF.

The rearrangement links TRBV7-2 to TRBJ2-7; D may be TRBD2 (5 bases). With 7 bases removed from V and 5 bases from J, the gap between germline ends came to 15 bases. In germline, CDR1 is SGHTA, CDR2 FQGNSA. This CDR3 is built from 13 residues. The CDR3 region is CASTPRGVNEQYF. CDR3 DNA: TGTGCCAGCACCCCCCGGGGAGTCAACGAGCAGTACTTC.

This clonotype was detected only once. CDR3 region: CSALADYNEQFF. DNA for the CDR3: TGCAGTGCTCTAGCGGATTACAATGAGCAGTTCTTC. The chain employs TRBV20-1 and TRBJ2-1; 7 bases match TRBD2. The junction had 2 bases not matched to a gene; V was cut back by 5 bases and J by 4 bases. The V gene's germline CDR1 is DFQATT and CDR2 SNEGSKA (reference sequence). CDR3 size: 12 residues.

The chain uses TRBV20-1 and TRBJ1-6; tentatively, D is TRBD1 (5 bases). The germline gives CDR1 DFQATT, CDR2 SNEGSKA (reference sequence). V shed 0 bases and J shed 7 bases, with 10 bases lying between them. The CDR3 runs 14 residues. CDR3 DNA sequence: TGCAGTGCTAGAGACGGCAGGGCAAATTCACCCCTCCACTTT. As protein: CSARDGRANSPLHF.

This clonotype has more than one count but fewer than ten. This chain connects TRBV7-2 to TRBJ2-7; D unresolved. CDR1 is SGHTA, CDR2 FQGNSA, per germline. V lost 1 base, J lost 7 bases, and 8 bases lay in between. There are 12 residues in the CDR3. DNA for the CDR3: TGTGCCAGCAGCTTAGTCTCTGGAGAGCAGTACTTC. Translated: CASSLVSGEQYF.

The rearrangement uses TRBV28 and TRBJ1-2, with a possible D match to TRBD1 (6 bases). Germline CDR1 and CDR2: MDHEN and SYDVKM. V was cut by 8 bases and J by 4 bases, with 23 bases left in between. CDR3 size: 16 residues. CDR3 coding DNA: TGTGCCAGCCGCTCCTCCACCCCGGGGGCCATCTATGGCTACACCTTC. It specifies CASRSSTPGAIYGYTF.

The chain couples TRBV7-3 to TRBJ2-5; D unclear. The CDR3 loop spans 13 amino acids. Germline CDR1 SGHTA, CDR2 FQGTGA. The V gene lost 5 bases and the J gene lost 4 bases, with 11 bases spanning the gap. The CDR3 protein is CASSITRLETQYF. The DNA for the CDR3 is TGTGCCAGCAGCATTACTCGGCTAGAGACCCAGTACTTC.

This clonotype showed up just a few times. The J gene is TRBJ2-7, the V gene TRBV28, with D unresolved. CDR3 length equals 11 residues. V gave up 4 bases and J gave up 6 bases, with 7 bases separating them. CDR1 is MDHEN, CDR2 SYDVKM, per germline. CDR3 sequence reads: CASSSLAEQYF. Written as DNA, the CDR3 is TGTGCCAGCAGTTCACTCGCCGAGCAGTACTTC.

The rearrangement uses TRBV2 and TRBJ2-5, with unresolved D. Germline V gene lookup returns CDR1 SNHLY and CDR2 FYNNEI. V was shortened by 6 bases and J by 1 base, with 6 bases between the two germline ends. The CDR3 runs 12 residues. The CDR3 DNA is TGTGCCAGCAGGGTCGGCCAAGAGACCCAGTACTTC. Residues: CASRVGQETQYF. The entire variable domain, with the rest obtained from reference TRBV2 and TRBJ2-5, is as follows: EPEVTQTPSHQVTQMGQEVILRCVPISNHLYFYWYRQILGQKVEFLVSFYNNEISEKSEIFDDQFSVERPDGSNFTLKIRSTKLEDSAMYFCASRVGQETQYFGPGTRLLVL.

This clonotype has only a few counts. The chain links TRBV7-2 to TRBJ2-7, with D possibly being TRBD2 (5 bases). V gave up 4 bases and J gave up 7 bases, with 11 bases separating them. This CDR3 has 12 residues. Germline lookup yields CDR1 SGHTA and CDR2 FQGNSA. The CDR3 DNA reads as TGTGCCAGCAGCTCTACTAGTCGAGAGCAGTACTTC. Its protein product is CASSSTSREQYF.

This clonotype turned up a few times. The CDR3 DNA reads as TGTGCCAGCAGCTTGACAGGTCCAGGGCAGTACTTC. Its protein is CASSLTGPGQYF. This chain joins TRBV5-5 and TRBJ2-7, with D possibly matching TRBD1 (5 bases). The CDR3 consists of 12 residues. Trimming shortened V by 1 base and J by 9 bases, and 11 bases separated the two germline ends. Per the germline V gene, CDR1 is SGHKS and CDR2 is YYEKEE (reference sequence).

This clonotype is labeled as medium-sized (0.01 to 0.1%). V is TRBV20-1 and J is TRBJ2-5; no reliable D call. The CDR3 totals 13 residues. V was trimmed by 3 bases and J by 5 bases, leaving 13 bases between them. CDR1 and CDR2 (germline): DFQATT, SNEGSKA (reference sequence). In DNA form, the CDR3 reads TGCAGTGCTAGTCATCTAGGGATGGAGACCCAGTACTTC. Translation gives CSASHLGMETQYF.

The V gene is TRBV2, the J gene TRBJ1-6; D not resolved. Germline CDR1 SNHLY, CDR2 FYNNEI. This CDR3 comprises 11 residues. V lost 1 base and J 9 bases, leaving 1 base between the germline ends. CDR3 bases: TGTGCCAGCAGTGAAGGTTCACCCCTCCACTTT. It translates to CASSEGSPLHF.

This rearrangement joins TRBV7-2 to TRBJ1-5, with 9 nucleotides matching TRBD1. CDR1 is SGHTA and CDR2 is FQGNSA in the germline V gene. The V gene end was trimmed by 5 bases and the J gene end by 5 bases; junction bases not matched to a gene: 4. The CDR3 has 14 residues. The CDR3 sequence is CASSGRQGDQPQHF. As DNA, the CDR3 is TGTGCCAGCAGCGGGCGACAGGGGGATCAGCCCCAGCATTTT.

The gene calls are TRBV15 and TRBJ2-3, with D perhaps matching TRBD1 (6 bases). This CDR3 spans 12 amino acids. Per the germline V gene, CDR1 is LNHNV and CDR2 is YYDKDF (reference sequence). Between the trimmed V and J ends, which lost 4 bases and 6 bases, there was a span of 8 bases. The CDR3 sequence: CATSTQGDTQYF. For the CDR3, the DNA is TGTGCCACCAGCACCCAGGGGGATACGCAGTATTTT.

The rearrangement joins TRBV20-1 to TRBJ1-5, with 8 bases lining up with TRBD1. Per the germline V gene, CDR1 is DFQATT and CDR2 is SNEGSKA (reference sequence). After removal of 2 bases from V and 6 bases from J, the junction contained 3 bases not matched to a gene. The CDR3 length is 13 residues. The CDR3 sequence is CSARQGAGQPQHF. As DNA, the CDR3 is TGCAGTGCTAGACAGGGGGCAGGTCAGCCCCAGCATTTT.

V is TRBV29-1 and J is TRBJ1-6; D uncertain. This CDR3 region has 12 residues. CDR1 SQVTM and CDR2 ANQGSEA come from the germline V gene. The germline V and J ends were trimmed by 7 bases and 8 bases, with 12 bases remaining between them. CDR3 sequence (DNA): TGCAGCGCTTCCATTGGGGATTCACCCCTCCACTTT. Protein: CSASIGDSPLHF.

The chain employs TRBV20-1 and TRBJ2-7, with D perhaps matching TRBD1 or TRBD2 (5 bases each). The germline V gene has CDR1 DFQATT and CDR2 SNEGSKA (reference sequence). V was pared by 6 bases and J by 4 bases, with 22 bases between. This CDR3 spans 15 amino acids. In nucleotides, the CDR3 is TGCAGTGCACATGACACCGGGACGGATATGTACGAGCAGTACTTC. This translates into CSAHDTGTDMYEQYF.

This clonotype showed up just a few times. V and J are TRBV10-3 and TRBJ1-2; TRBD1 matches at 8 bases. Trimming took 6 bases from V and 4 from J; bases not matched to a gene: 10. CDR1 and CDR2 (germline): ENHRY, SYGVKD. The CDR3 loop spans 15 amino acids. The CDR3 DNA reads as TGTGCCATCAGCACCGGGACAGGAGTAGTCTATGGCTACACCTTC. Its translation: CAISTGTGVVYGYTF.

The J gene is TRBJ2-5, the V gene TRBV28; 7 nucleotides agree with TRBD1. The J segment lost 2 bases and the V segment lost 3 bases, leaving 3 bases of the junction unmatched. This CDR3 has 14 amino acids. CDR1 is MDHEN, CDR2 SYDVKM, per germline. As DNA, the CDR3 is TGTGCCAGCAGTTTTGGGGGACAGCAAGAGACCCAGTACTTC. It translates to CASSFGGQQETQYF.

The V and J genes are TRBV20-1 and TRBJ1-1, with D maybe TRBD1 (5 bases). This CDR3 spans 12 amino acids. Germline-derived CDR1 and CDR2 are DFQATT and SNEGSKA (reference sequence). Trimming took off 5 bases at V and 7 bases at J, with 14 bases between the two ends. CDR3 in DNA: TGCAGTGCTCGCTCTGGGGGAAATGAAGCTTTCTTT. Its translation: CSARSGGNEAFF.

By its share, this clonotype is large. This sequence joins TRBV20-1 and TRBJ2-7; 11 bases map to TRBD1. Germline loops: CDR1 DFQATT, CDR2 SNEGSKA (reference sequence). The CDR3 is 11 residues long. CDR3 protein: CSLDRGLEQYF. In DNA form, the CDR3 reads TGCAGCCTGGACAGGGGGCTAGAGCAGTACTTC.

This clonotype ranks as medium-sized. The CDR3 protein is CASSVDGYGYTF. Written as DNA, the CDR3 is TGTGCCAGCAGCGTGGACGGGTATGGCTACACCTTC. The chain combines TRBV7-2 with TRBJ1-2; D gene unclear. Germline assignment: CDR1 SGHTA and CDR2 FQGNSA. V was clipped by 5 bases and J by 5 bases, with 9 bases between them. The CDR3 consists of 12 residues.

This clonotype was counted only a few times. The rearrangement joins TRBV20-1 to TRBJ1-2, with TRBD1 identical over 11 bases. The CDR3 runs 14 residues. V trimming: 4 bases; J trimming: 6 bases; junction bases outside the gene matches: 7. Per germline, CDR1 DFQATT and CDR2 SNEGSKA (reference sequence). CDR3 coding DNA: TGCAGTGCTAAACCGGGACAGGGGGACCATGGCTACACCTTC. This codes for CSAKPGQGDHGYTF.

This clonotype is labeled as large. V gene TRBV27 combines with J gene TRBJ2-5; weak D call: TRBD1 (5 bases). V was pared by 5 bases and J by 4 bases, with 11 bases between. Per the germline V gene, CDR1 is MNHEY and CDR2 is SMNVEV (reference sequence). The CDR3 is made up of 13 amino acids. The CDR3 DNA follows: TGTGCCAGCAGTACAGGTTTTGGAGAGACCCAGTACTTC. Its translation: CASSTGFGETQYF.

The chain employs TRBV6-1 and TRBJ1-2; D is perhaps TRBD1 (5 bases). CDR3 length: 14 amino acids. V lost 8 bases and J lost 8, with 21 bases in between. Germline V gene lookup returns CDR1 MNHNS and CDR2 SASEGT. CDR3 in DNA: TGTGCCAGCCAACCGAGGGGAGGACTCGGCGGCTACACCTTC. This translates into CASQPRGGLGGYTF.

The chain recombines TRBV20-1 with TRBJ1-1, with D unclear. Germline CDR1 is DFQATT and CDR2 is SNEGSKA (reference sequence). CDR3 length equals 12 residues. V was pared by 6 bases and J by 6 bases, with 14 bases between. CDR3 loop: CSAPRPLSEAFF. In DNA, the CDR3 is TGCAGTGCCCCGCGTCCCCTATCTGAAGCTTTCTTT.

By sample fraction, this clonotype is medium-sized. V gene TRBV15 combines with J gene TRBJ1-2; D is uncertain. This CDR3 region has 13 residues. Looked up from germline, CDR1 is LNHNV and CDR2 is YYDKDF (reference sequence). V gave up 1 base and J gave up 2 bases, with 5 bases separating them. CDR3 nucleotide sequence: TGTGCCACCAGCAGAGCGGGAAACTATGGCTACACCTTC. Its translation: CATSRAGNYGYTF.

The chain recombines TRBV5-6 with TRBJ2-7; D is undetermined. CDR1 and CDR2 (germline): SGHDT, YYEEEE. Trimming shortened V by 2 bases and J by 6 bases, and 6 bases separated the two germline ends. This CDR3 region has 11 residues. The CDR3 DNA is TGTGCCAGCAGCTTAGGACCCGAGCAGTACTTC. Translation gives CASSLGPEQYF.